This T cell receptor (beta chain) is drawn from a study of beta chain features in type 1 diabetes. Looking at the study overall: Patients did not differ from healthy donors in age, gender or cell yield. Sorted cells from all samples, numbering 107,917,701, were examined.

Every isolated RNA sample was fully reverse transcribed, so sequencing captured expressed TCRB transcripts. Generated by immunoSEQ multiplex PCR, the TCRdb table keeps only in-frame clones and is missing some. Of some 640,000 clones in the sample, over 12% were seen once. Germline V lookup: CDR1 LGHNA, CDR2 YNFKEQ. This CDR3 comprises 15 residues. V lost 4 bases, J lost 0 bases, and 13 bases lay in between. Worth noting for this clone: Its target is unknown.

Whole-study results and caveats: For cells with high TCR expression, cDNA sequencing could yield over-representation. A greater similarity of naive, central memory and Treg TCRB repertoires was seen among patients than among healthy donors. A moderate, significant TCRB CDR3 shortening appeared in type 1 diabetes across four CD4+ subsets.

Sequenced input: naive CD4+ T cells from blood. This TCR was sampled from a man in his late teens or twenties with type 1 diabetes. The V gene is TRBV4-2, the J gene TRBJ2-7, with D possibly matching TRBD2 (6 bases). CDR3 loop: CASSLPSGDSYEQYF. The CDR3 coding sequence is TGTGCCAGCAGCCTTCCATCGGGGGACTCCTACGAGCAGTACTTC.